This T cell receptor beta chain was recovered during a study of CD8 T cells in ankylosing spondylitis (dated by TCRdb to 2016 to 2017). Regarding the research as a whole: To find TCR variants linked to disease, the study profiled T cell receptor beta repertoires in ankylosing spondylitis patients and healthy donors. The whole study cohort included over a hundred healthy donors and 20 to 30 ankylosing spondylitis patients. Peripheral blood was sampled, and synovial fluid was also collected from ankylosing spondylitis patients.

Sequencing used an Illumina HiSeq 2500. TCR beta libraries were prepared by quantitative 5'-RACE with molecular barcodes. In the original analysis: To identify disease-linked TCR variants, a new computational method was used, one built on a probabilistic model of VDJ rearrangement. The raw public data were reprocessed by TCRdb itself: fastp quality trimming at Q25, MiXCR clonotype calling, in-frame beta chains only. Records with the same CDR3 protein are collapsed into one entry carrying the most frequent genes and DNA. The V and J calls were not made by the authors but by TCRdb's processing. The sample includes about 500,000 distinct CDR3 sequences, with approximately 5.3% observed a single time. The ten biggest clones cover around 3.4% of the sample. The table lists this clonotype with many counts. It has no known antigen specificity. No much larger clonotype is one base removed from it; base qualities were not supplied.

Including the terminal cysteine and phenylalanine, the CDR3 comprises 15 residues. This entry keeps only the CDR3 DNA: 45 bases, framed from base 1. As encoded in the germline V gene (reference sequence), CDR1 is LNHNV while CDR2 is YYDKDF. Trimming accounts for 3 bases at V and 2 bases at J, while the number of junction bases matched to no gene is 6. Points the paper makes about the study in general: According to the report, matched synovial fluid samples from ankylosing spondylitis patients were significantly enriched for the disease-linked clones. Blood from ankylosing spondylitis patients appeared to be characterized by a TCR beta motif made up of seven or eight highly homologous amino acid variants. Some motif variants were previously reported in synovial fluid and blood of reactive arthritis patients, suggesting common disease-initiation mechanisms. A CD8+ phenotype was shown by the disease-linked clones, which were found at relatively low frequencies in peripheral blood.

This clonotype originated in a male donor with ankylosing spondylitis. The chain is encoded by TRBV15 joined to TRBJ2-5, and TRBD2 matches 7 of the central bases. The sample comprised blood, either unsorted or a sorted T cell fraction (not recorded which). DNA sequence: TGTGCCACCAGCAGTCAGCGGGACGGTCAAGAGACCCAGTACTTC. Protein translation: CATSSQRDGQETQYF. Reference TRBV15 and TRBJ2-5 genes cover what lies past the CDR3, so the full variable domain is DAMVIQNPRYQVTQFGKPVTLSCSQTLNHNVMYWYQQKSSQAPKLLFHYYDKDFNNEADTPDNFQSRRPNTSFCFLDIRSPGLGDTAMYLCATSSQRDGQETQYFGPGTRLLVL.